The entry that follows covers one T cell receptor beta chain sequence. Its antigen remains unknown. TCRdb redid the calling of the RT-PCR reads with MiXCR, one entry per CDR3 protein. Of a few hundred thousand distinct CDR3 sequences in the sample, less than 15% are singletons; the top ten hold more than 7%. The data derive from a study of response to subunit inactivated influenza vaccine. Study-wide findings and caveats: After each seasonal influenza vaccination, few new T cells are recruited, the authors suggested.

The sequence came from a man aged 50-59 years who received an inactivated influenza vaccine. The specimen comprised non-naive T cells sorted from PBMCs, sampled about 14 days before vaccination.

The chain's CDR3 is CASSSRGGGYEQYF. CDR3 sequence (DNA): TGTGCCAGCAGTTCCCGCGGGGGCGGTTACGAGCAGTACTTC. The chain carries TRBV12-3 or TRBV12-4 and TRBJ2-7, with D possibly TRBD2 on 7 matching bases. Trimming took 4 bases from V and 4 from J, leaving 14 bases between them. This CDR3 is 14 amino acids long.